This T cell receptor beta chain was recorded in a study of blood T cell repertoires in COVID-19. The overall study: Acute and convalescent COVID-19 specimens originated in the United States, Italy and Spain.

Measured with immunoSEQ multiplex PCR; TCRdb has only the in-frame clones, and not every one. This table has a few hundred thousand clones, over 75% appearing once. This CDR3 is built from 14 residues. After removal of 5 bases from V and 2 bases from J, the junction contained 5 bases not matched to a gene. The germline V gene has CDR1 SGHTA and CDR2 FQGTGA. This rearrangement joins TRBV7-3 to TRBJ1-1; TRBD1 aligns across 7 bases. This clonotype originated in a woman in her forties or fifties with acute or convalescent COVID-19. Sequencing was carried out using peripheral blood. Here the CDR3 reads CASSPGQINTEAFF. The DNA of the CDR3 is TGTGCCAGCAGCCCGGGACAGATTAACACTGAAGCTTTCTTT. Based on the CDR3 plus reference TRBV7-3 and TRBJ1-1, the full variable domain is GAGVSQTPSNKVTEKGKYVELRCDPISGHTALYWYRQSLGQGPEFLIYFQGTGAADDSGLPNDRFFAVRPEGSVSTLKIQRTERGDSAVYLCASSPGQINTEAFFGQGTRLTVV.